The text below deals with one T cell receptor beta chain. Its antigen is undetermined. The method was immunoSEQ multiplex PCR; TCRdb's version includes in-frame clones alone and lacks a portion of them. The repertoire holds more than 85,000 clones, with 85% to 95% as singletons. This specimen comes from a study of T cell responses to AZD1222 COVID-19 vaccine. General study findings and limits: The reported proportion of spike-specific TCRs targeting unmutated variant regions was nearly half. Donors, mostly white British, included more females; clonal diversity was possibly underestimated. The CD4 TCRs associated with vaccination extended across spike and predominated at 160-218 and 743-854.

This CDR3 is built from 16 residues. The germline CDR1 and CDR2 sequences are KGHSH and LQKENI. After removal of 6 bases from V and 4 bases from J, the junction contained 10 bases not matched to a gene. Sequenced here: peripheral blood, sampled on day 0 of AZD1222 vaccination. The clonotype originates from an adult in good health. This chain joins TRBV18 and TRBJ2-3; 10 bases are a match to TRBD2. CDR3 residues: CASSRKAGGVADTQYF. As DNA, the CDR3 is TGTGCCAGCTCCCGCAAAGCGGGGGGGGTGGCAGATACGCAGTATTTT.